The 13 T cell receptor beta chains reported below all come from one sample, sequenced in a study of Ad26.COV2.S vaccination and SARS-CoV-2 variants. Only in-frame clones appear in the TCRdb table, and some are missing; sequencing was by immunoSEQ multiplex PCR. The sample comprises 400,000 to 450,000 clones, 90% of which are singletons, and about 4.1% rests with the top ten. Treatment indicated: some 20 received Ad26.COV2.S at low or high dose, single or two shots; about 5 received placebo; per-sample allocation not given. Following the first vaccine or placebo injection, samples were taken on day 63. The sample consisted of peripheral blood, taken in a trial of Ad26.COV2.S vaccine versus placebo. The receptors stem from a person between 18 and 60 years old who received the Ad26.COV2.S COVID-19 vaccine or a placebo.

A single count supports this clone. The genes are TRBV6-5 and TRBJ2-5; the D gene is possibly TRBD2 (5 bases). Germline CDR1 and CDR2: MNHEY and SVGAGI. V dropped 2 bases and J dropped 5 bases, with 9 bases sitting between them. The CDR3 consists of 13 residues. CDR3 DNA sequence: TGTGCCAGCAGTTACGAGGGCGGGGAGACCCAGTACTTC. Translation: CASSYEGGETQYF.

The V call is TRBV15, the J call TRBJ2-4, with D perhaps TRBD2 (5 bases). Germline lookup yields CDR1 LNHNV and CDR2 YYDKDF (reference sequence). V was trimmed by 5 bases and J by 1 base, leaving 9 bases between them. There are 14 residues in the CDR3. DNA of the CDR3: TGTGCCACCAGCTTCCGAGGGGCCAAAAACATTCAGTACTTC. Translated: CATSFRGAKNIQYF. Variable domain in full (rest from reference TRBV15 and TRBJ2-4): DAMVIQNPRYQVTQFGKPVTLSCSQTLNHNVMYWYQQKSSQAPKLLFHYYDKDFNNEADTPDNFQSRRPNTSFCFLDIRSPGLGDTAMYLCATSFRGAKNIQYFGAGTRLSVL.

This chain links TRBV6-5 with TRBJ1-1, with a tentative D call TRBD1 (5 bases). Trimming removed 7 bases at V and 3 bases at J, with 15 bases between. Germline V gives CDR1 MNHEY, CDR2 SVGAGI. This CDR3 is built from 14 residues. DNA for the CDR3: TGTGCCAGCAAGGACACACTCTTGGACACTGAAGCTTTCTTT. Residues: CASKDTLLDTEAFF.

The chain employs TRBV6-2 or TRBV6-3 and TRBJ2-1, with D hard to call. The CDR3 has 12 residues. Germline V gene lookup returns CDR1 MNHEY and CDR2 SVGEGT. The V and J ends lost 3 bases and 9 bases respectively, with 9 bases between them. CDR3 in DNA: TGTGCCAGCAGTTATCCGCCTTTTGAGCAGTTCTTC. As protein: CASSYPPFEQFF.

The CDR3 here is CASSQGASGRAEDTQYF. The CDR3 DNA reads TGCGCCAGCAGCCAGGGAGCTAGCGGGAGGGCCGAAGATACGCAGTATTTT. The chain combines TRBV4-3 with TRBJ2-3; TRBD2 aligns across 12 bases. There are 17 residues in the CDR3. The germline V gene encodes CDR1 LGHNA and CDR2 YSLEER. Unmatched junction bases numbered 9, after V lost 3 bases and J lost 5 bases.

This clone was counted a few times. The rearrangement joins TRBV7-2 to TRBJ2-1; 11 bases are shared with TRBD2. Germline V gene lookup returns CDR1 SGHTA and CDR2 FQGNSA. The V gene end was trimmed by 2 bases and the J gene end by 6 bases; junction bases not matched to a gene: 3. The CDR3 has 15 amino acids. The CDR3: CASSLITSGSNEQFF. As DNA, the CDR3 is TGTGCCAGCAGCTTAATCACTAGCGGGAGCAATGAGCAGTTCTTC. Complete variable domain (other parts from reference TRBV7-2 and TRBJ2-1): GAGVSQSPSNKVTEKGKDVELRCDPISGHTALYWYRQSLGQGLEFLIYFQGNSAPDKSGLPSDRFSAERTGGSVSTLTIQRTQQEDSAVYLCASSLITSGSNEQFFGPGTRLTVL.

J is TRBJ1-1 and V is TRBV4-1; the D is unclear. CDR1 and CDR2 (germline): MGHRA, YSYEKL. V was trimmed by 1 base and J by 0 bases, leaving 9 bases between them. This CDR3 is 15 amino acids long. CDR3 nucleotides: TGCGCCAGCAGCCAAGCTTCAGACTTGAACACTGAAGCTTTCTTT. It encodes CASSQASDLNTEAFF.

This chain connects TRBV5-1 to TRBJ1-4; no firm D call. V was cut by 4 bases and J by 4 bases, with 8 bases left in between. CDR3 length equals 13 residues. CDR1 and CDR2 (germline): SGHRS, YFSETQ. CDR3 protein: CASSPDDNEKLFF. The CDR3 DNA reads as TGCGCCAGCAGCCCGGACGATAATGAAAAACTGTTTTTT. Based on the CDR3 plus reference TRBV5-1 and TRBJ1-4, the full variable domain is KAGVTQTPRYLIKTRGQQVTLSCSPISGHRSVSWYQQTPGQGLQFLFEYFSETQRNKGNFPGRFSGRQFSNSRSEMNVSTLELGDSALYLCASSPDDNEKLFFGSGTQLSVL.

The CDR3 nucleotides read TGTGCCAGCAGCCCCGGGACTATACGGTTCTTC. Protein product: CASSPGTIRFF. The chain has TRBV11-1 and TRBJ2-1; 7 bases agree with TRBD2. V lost 5 bases, J lost 15 bases, and 7 bases stayed unmatched. This CDR3 spans 11 amino acids. Germline assignment: CDR1 SGHAT and CDR2 FQDESV (reference sequence).

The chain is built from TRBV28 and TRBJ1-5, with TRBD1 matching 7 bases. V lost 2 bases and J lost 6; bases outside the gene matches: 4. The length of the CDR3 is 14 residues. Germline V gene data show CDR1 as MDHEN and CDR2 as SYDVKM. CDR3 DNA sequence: TGTGCCAGCAGTTTAGGAGGGGGCCGTCAGCCCCAGCATTTT. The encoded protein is CASSLGGGRQPQHF.

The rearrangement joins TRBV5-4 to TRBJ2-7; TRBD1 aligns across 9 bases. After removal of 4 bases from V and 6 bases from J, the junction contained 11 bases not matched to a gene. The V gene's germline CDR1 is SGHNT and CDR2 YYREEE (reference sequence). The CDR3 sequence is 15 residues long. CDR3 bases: TGTGCCAGCAGCGGCGGACAGGGGTTGGTCTTCGAGCAGTACTTC. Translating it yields CASSGGQGLVFEQYF.

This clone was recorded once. CDR3 DNA: TGTGCCAGCAGCCAGGCGGCGGCGAGCACTGAAGCTTTCTTT. It codes for CASSQAAASTEAFF. The rearrangement joins TRBV4-2 to TRBJ1-1; D is unclear. The CDR3 covers 14 residues. CDR1 LGHNA and CDR2 YNFKEQ come from the germline V gene. Trimming cost V 3 bases and J 4 bases, with 12 bases left between them.

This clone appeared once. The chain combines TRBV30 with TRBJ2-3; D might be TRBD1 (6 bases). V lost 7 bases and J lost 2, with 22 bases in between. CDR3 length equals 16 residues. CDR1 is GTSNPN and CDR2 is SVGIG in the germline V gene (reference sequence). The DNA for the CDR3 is TGTGCCTCCACCGAACAGGGTTTACAATCCACAGATACGCAGTATTTT. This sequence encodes CASTEQGLQSTDTQYF.